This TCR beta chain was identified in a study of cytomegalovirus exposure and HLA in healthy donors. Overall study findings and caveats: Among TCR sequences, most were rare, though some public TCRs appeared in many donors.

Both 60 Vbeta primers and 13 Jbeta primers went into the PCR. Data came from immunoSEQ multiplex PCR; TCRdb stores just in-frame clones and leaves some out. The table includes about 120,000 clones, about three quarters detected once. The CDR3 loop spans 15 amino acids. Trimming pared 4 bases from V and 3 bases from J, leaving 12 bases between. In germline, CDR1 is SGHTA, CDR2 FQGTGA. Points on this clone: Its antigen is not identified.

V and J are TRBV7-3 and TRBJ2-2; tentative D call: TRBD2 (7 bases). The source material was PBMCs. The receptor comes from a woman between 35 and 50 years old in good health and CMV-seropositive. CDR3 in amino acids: CASSSLGGDTGELFF. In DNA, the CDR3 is TGTGCCAGCAGCTCTCTAGGGGGGGACACCGGGGAGCTGTTTTTT. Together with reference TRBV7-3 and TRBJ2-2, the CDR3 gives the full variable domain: GAGVSQTPSNKVTEKGKYVELRCDPISGHTALYWYRQSLGQGPEFLIYFQGTGAADDSGLPNDRFFAVRPEGSVSTLKIQRTERGDSAVYLCASSSLGGDTGELFFGEGSRLTVL.